Presented here are 25 T cell receptor beta chains from one specimen sequenced in a study of blood T cells in healthy people across ages. It was with a sample-barcoded 5' primer and a J-beta primer mix that a second PCR of roughly 7 to 12 cycles was run. In TCRdb, the 5' RACE reads were re-called with MiXCR into one record per CDR3 protein. The table records about 780,000 distinct CDR3 sequences, about 47% of them present only once. The sample was blood. The source is an elderly man in good health.

In its sample, this clonotype was seen a few times. The chain is built from TRBV5-1 and TRBJ2-1, with TRBD2 matching over 12 bases. J lost 9 bases, V lost 4 bases, and 8 bases had no gene match. The CDR3 covers 15 residues. Germline V gives CDR1 SGHRS, CDR2 YFSETQ. DNA for the CDR3: TGCGCCAGCAGCCACCTAGCGGGAGGGCCGCCTGAGCAGTTCTTC. Translation gives CASSHLAGGPPEQFF.

This chain links TRBV6-2 or TRBV6-3 with TRBJ2-1; no reliable D call. The V gene's germline CDR1 is MNHEY and CDR2 SVGEGT. The CDR3 runs to 11 residues. The V gene lost 7 bases and the J gene lost 7 bases, with 8 bases spanning the gap. CDR3 loop: CASTALNEQFF. CDR3 coding DNA: TGTGCCAGCACCGCACTTAATGAGCAGTTCTTC.

Comments on this clonotype: One end of the junction is discordant with germline, which a read error may explain. The CDR3 nucleotides read TGCGGCGTTGAATCTAGCGGTGGGGGGTACTCCTACGAGCAGTACTTC. This sequence encodes CGVESSGGGYSYEQYF. The V and J genes are TRBV29-1 and TRBJ2-7; 7 positions match TRBD2. The germline V gene encodes CDR1 SQVTM and CDR2 ANQGSEA. The CDR3 runs to 16 residues.

This clonotype was observed a few times. The chain is built from TRBV24-1 and TRBJ2-7; TRBD2 matches 7 bases. The CDR3 extends over 15 amino acids. Germline-derived CDR1 and CDR2 are KGHDR and SFDVKD. V was clipped by 4 bases and J by 7 bases; unmatched bases: 12. The CDR3, as DNA: TGTGCCACCAGTGACCACGGACGGGACTACAATGAGCAGTACTTC. It specifies CATSDHGRDYNEQYF.

The gene calls are TRBV7-2 and TRBJ2-3, with unresolved D. The CDR3 totals 19 residues. The germline V and J ends were trimmed by 5 bases and 3 bases, with 27 bases remaining between them. CDR1 is SGHTA and CDR2 is FQGNSA in the germline V gene. CDR3 residues: CASSVNGPGGAALTDTQYF. DNA of the CDR3: TGTGCCAGCAGCGTCAACGGACCGGGTGGTGCCGCCCTAACAGATACGCAGTATTTT.

The chain carries TRBV6-2 or TRBV6-3 and TRBJ2-3; either TRBD1 or TRBD2 may fit D (5 bases each). V dropped 6 bases and J dropped 7 bases, with 14 bases sitting between them. Germline V lookup: CDR1 MNHEY, CDR2 SVGEGT. The CDR3 sequence is 13 residues long. The CDR3 here is CASRPPADNTQYF. CDR3 nucleotide sequence: TGTGCCAGCAGACCGCCAGCGGACAATACGCAGTATTTT.

The chain employs TRBV12-3 or TRBV12-4 and TRBJ1-2, with a weak D call TRBD1 (5 bases). Between the trimmed V and J ends, which lost 2 bases and 4 bases, there was a span of 8 bases. The CDR3 has 13 residues. In nucleotides, the CDR3 is TGTGCCAGCAGTTTAACCAGGGCCTATGGCTACACCTTC. It codes for CASSLTRAYGYTF.

The chain employs TRBV7-2 and TRBJ2-3, with no clear D. From germline, CDR1 is SGHTA and CDR2 FQGNSA. The V gene lost 11 bases and the J gene lost 2 bases, with 14 bases spanning the gap. The CDR3 is 13 amino acids. As DNA, the CDR3 is TGTGCCGGCGGAGATAGGTACACAGATACGCAGTATTTT. This translates into CAGGDRYTDTQYF.

This clonotype was seen more than once but under ten times. The chain employs TRBV29-1 and TRBJ1-5; 7 bases are a match to TRBD1. V lost 4 bases and J lost 0; bases outside the gene matches: 6. The germline gives CDR1 SQVTM, CDR2 ANQGSEA. This CDR3 has 15 residues. In nucleotides, the CDR3 is TGCAGCGTTGGAGGGACAGATAATAGCAATCAGCCCCAGCATTTT. Protein sequence: CSVGGTDNSNQPQHF.

V is TRBV30 and J is TRBJ1-2; the D is unclear. Germline assignment: CDR1 GTSNPN and CDR2 SVGIG (reference sequence). CDR3 length equals 14 residues. The germline V and J ends were trimmed by 0 bases and 7 bases, with 15 bases remaining between them. Written as DNA, the CDR3 is TGTGCCTGGAGTGTACTCAATCGCGGCATTGGCTACACCTTC. It translates to CAWSVLNRGIGYTF.

This chain joins TRBV3-1 and TRBJ2-3; 7 bases align to TRBD2. Germline assignment: CDR1 LGHDT and CDR2 YNNKEL (reference sequence). The CDR3 length is 17 residues. The junction had 8 bases not matched to a gene; V was cut back by 2 bases and J by 0 bases. CDR3 amino acids: CASSQWGSSGSTDTQYF. The CDR3 coding sequence is TGTGCCAGCAGCCAATGGGGGTCTAGCGGAAGCACAGATACGCAGTATTTT.

This rearrangement joins TRBV10-3 to TRBJ2-2; 10 bases are shared with TRBD2. Unmatched junction bases numbered 9, after V lost 8 bases and J lost 3 bases. The CDR3 consists of 16 residues. In germline, CDR1 is ENHRY, CDR2 SYGVKD. The CDR3 region is CAIRTSGNRDTGELFF. CDR3 DNA sequence: TGTGCCATCCGGACTAGCGGAAACAGGGACACCGGGGAGCTGTTTTTT.

This clonotype was counted between two and nine times. V usage is TRBV7-2 and J usage is TRBJ1-1, with D unresolved. V was cut by 3 bases and J by 1 base, with 12 bases left in between. The CDR3 covers 15 residues. Per the germline V gene, CDR1 is SGHTA and CDR2 is FQGNSA. CDR3 in DNA: TGTGCCAGCAGCTTCGGAACCGTTACGAACACTGAAGCTTTCTTT. Protein sequence: CASSFGTVTNTEAFF. The variable domain in full, completed from reference TRBV7-2 and TRBJ1-1, reads GAGVSQSPSNKVTEKGKDVELRCDPISGHTALYWYRQSLGQGLEFLIYFQGNSAPDKSGLPSDRFSAERTGGSVSTLTIQRTQQEDSAVYLCASSFGTVTNTEAFFGQGTRLTVV.

V gene TRBV5-1 combines with J gene TRBJ2-3; D gene unclear. The V and J ends lost 4 bases and 2 bases respectively, with 14 bases between them. Germline lookup yields CDR1 SGHRS and CDR2 YFSETQ. The CDR3 has 15 amino acids. The DNA for the CDR3 is TGCGCCAGCAGCCCGACAATTTCGGCCACAGATACGCAGTATTTT. It translates to CASSPTISATDTQYF.

The sample holds one count of this clonotype. This chain connects TRBV5-1 to TRBJ2-3, with no clear D. Trimming took 0 bases from V and 1 from J, leaving 9 bases between them. This CDR3 spans 15 amino acids. Germline V gene lookup returns CDR1 SGHRS and CDR2 YFSETQ. The CDR3 sequence is CASSLDSRRTDTQYF. CDR3 coding DNA: TGCGCCAGCAGCTTGGATTCCAGACGCACAGATACGCAGTATTTT.

This sequence joins TRBV20-1 and TRBJ2-1; the match to TRBD2 covers 11 bases. The CDR3 loop spans 14 amino acids. V trimming: 6 bases; J trimming: 7 bases; junction bases outside the gene matches: 8. Germline loops: CDR1 DFQATT, CDR2 SNEGSKA (reference sequence). The CDR3 nucleotides are TGCAGTGCGGAAGGGGGACTAGCGGCTAATGAGCAGTTCTTC. Its translation: CSAEGGLAANEQFF.

This clonotype was counted a few times. The J gene is TRBJ2-3, the V gene TRBV20-1, with 10 bases that match TRBD1. V dropped 1 base and J dropped 7; count of bases not matched to a gene: 8. This CDR3 spans 15 amino acids. The germline V gene encodes CDR1 DFQATT and CDR2 SNEGSKA (reference sequence). In nucleotides, the CDR3 is TGCAGTGCTAGAGCCACGGGACAGGGGTTGTATACGCAGTATTTT. Translation: CSARATGQGLYTQYF.

This clonotype occurred a few times. The chain joins TRBV6-2 or TRBV6-3 to TRBJ1-2; D is possibly TRBD1 (6 bases). The CDR3 consists of 15 residues. Per germline, CDR1 MNHEY and CDR2 SVGEGT. V was cut by 6 bases and J by 2 bases, with 16 bases left in between. CDR3 bases: TGTGCCAGCAGAGGCACAGGGAGCGCAAACTATGGCTACACCTTC. Translating it yields CASRGTGSANYGYTF.

The CDR3 coding sequence is TGTGCCAGCAGTTGGAACAGGGGAGAGAATGAGCAGTTCTTC. Residues: CASSWNRGENEQFF. The V and J genes are TRBV2 and TRBJ2-1; 7 positions match TRBD1. With V trimmed by 5 bases and J by 7 bases, 8 bases remained unmatched. The CDR3 length is 14 residues. Germline values: CDR1 SNHLY, CDR2 FYNNEI.

The chain has TRBV4-3 and TRBJ1-3, with D uncertain. Germline CDR1 is LGHNA and CDR2 is YSLEER. The length of the CDR3 is 15 residues. V was clipped by 1 base and J by 2 bases, with 9 bases between them. The CDR3 nucleotides are TGCGCCAGCAGCCAAGGGGTTCCGGCTGGAAACACCATATATTTT. Its protein product is CASSQGVPAGNTIYF.

This chain connects TRBV10-3 to TRBJ2-7; D is unresolved. The J call could be wrong; TRBJ2-5 is a better fit for the DNA end. Germline CDR1 ENHRY, CDR2 SYGVKD. The CDR3 extends over 14 amino acids. The CDR3 bases are TGTGCCATCAGTGAGCCAGGCCTTAGGGAGACCCAGTACTTC. Its protein product is CAISEPGLRETQYF.

This clonotype was counted between two and nine times. This rearrangement joins TRBV5-1 to TRBJ2-4, with D perhaps being TRBD1 or TRBD2 (5 bases each). CDR3 length: 14 residues. CDR1 and CDR2 (germline): SGHRS, YFSETQ. The V gene lost 2 bases and the J gene lost 6 bases, with 12 bases spanning the gap. As DNA, the CDR3 is TGCGCCAGCAGCTTAAAACCGGGACGAAACATTCAGTACTTC. As protein: CASSLKPGRNIQYF. The full variable domain, completed using reference TRBV5-1 and TRBJ2-4, is KAGVTQTPRYLIKTRGQQVTLSCSPISGHRSVSWYQQTPGQGLQFLFEYFSETQRNKGNFPGRFSGRQFSNSRSEMNVSTLELGDSALYLCASSLKPGRNIQYFGAGTRLSVL.

A single count supports this clonotype. A read error may produce the germline difference seen at one junction end. The DNA for the CDR3 is TGCGCCAGCAGCTTATGGGGGGCAGGGGGTAATGAAAAACTGTTTTTT. Amino acid sequence: CASSLWGAGGNEKLFF. The chain combines TRBV7-2 with TRBJ1-4; the match to TRBD1 covers 7 bases. The CDR3 totals 16 residues. Germline CDR1 and CDR2: SGHTA and FQGNSA.

V and J are TRBV4-2 and TRBJ2-3, with D perhaps TRBD2 (5 bases). This CDR3 region has 14 residues. Trimming shortened V by 1 base and J by 2 bases, and 7 bases separated the two germline ends. From germline, CDR1 is LGHNA and CDR2 YNFKEQ. CDR3: CASSQVSATDTQYF. DNA of the CDR3: TGTGCCAGCAGCCAAGTTAGCGCCACAGATACGCAGTATTTT.

The CDR3 sequence is CASSLVQGGGYTF. The CDR3 DNA is TGTGCCAGCAGTTTGGTACAAGGAGGAGGCTACACCTTC. This chain links TRBV12-3 or TRBV12-4 with TRBJ1-2, with unresolved D. Trimming took 3 bases from V and 8 from J, leaving 13 bases between them. CDR3 length equals 13 residues.